Sequencing of this T cell receptor (beta chain) was carried out in a study of early T cells in non-severe SARS-CoV-2 infection. About the study: Sequencing of bulk RNA from unsorted whole blood was done, without chain pairing.

Germline V gives CDR1 KGHSH, CDR2 LQKENI. V lost 0 bases and J lost 0, with 3 bases in between. CDR3 length equals 14 residues. Individually, cDNA molecules had unique molecular identifiers attached to them. TCRdb re-called the 5' RACE reads with MiXCR, one entry per CDR3 protein. The sample lists tens of thousands of distinct CDR3 sequences, roughly a tenth occurring once. This clonotype was found a few times. The TCR sequence derives from an adult who was a healthcare worker with PCR-confirmed SARS-CoV-2 infection or an uninfected control (not recorded which). This chain joins TRBV18 and TRBJ1-5; the D is unclear. The sample was whole blood, taken at baseline. This chain's CDR3 is CASSPPASNQPQHF. CDR3 DNA: TGTGCCAGCTCACCACCGGCTAGCAATCAGCCCCAGCATTTT. Looking up the rest from reference TRBV18 and TRBJ1-5 gives the full variable domain: NAGVMQNPRHLVRRRGQEARLRCSPMKGHSHVYWYRQLPEEGLKFMVYLQKENIIDESGMPKERFSAEFPKEGPSILRIQQVVRGDSAAYFCASSPPASNQPQHFGDGTRLSIL.